These 12 T cell receptor beta chains came from one sample sequenced in a study of response to subunit inactivated influenza vaccine. In TCRdb, the RT-PCR reads were re-called with MiXCR into one record per CDR3 protein. Among about 520,000 distinct CDR3 sequences, around 25% were seen once, and the ten largest hold around 1.8%. Source: CD4+ T cells sorted from PBMCs, taken 5 days after vaccination. The receptors shown here come from a man aged 50 to 59 who received an inactivated influenza vaccine.

This clonotype was found a few times. The rearrangement joins TRBV5-1 to TRBJ2-3; 11 bases are shared with TRBD2. The CDR3 is made up of 16 amino acids. V dropped 4 bases and J dropped 4; count of bases not matched to a gene: 8. Germline V gene sequence: CDR1 SGHRS, CDR2 YFSETQ. The CDR3 DNA reads as TGCGCCAGCAGCCCTAGACTAGCGGGGTCCTCAGATACGCAGTATTTT. Translation: CASSPRLAGSSDTQYF.

This clonotype has more than one count but fewer than ten. This chain connects TRBV4-1 to TRBJ1-2; D is unclear. There are 14 residues in the CDR3. V was pared by 1 base and J by 2 bases, with 8 bases between. CDR1 is MGHRA and CDR2 is YSYEKL in the germline V gene. CDR3 region: CASSQAPGNYGYTF. The CDR3 DNA sequence: TGCGCCAGCAGCCAAGCTCCGGGAAACTATGGCTACACCTTC.

This chain links TRBV11-2 with TRBJ2-3; maybe TRBD2 (5 bases). The CDR3 extends over 15 amino acids. V was trimmed by 1 base and J by 2 bases, leaving 10 bases between them. Germline V gene data show CDR1 as SGHAT and CDR2 as FQNNGV. CDR3 coding DNA: TGTGCCAGCAGCTTAGGCCCGGGAACCACAGATACGCAGTATTTT. Translated: CASSLGPGTTDTQYF.

The rearrangement uses TRBV20-1 and TRBJ1-5; D might be TRBD1 (6 bases). The CDR3 consists of 14 residues. V was shortened by 3 bases and J by 8 bases, with 17 bases between the two germline ends. The germline V gene encodes CDR1 DFQATT and CDR2 SNEGSKA (reference sequence). The CDR3 DNA follows: TGCAGTGCTAGTAGGACAGACACGCAAAAGCCCCAGCATTTT. It translates to CSASRTDTQKPQHF.

The V call is TRBV20-1, the J call TRBJ2-3, with unresolved D. The germline V gene encodes CDR1 DFQATT and CDR2 SNEGSKA (reference sequence). CDR3 size: 15 residues. V was trimmed by 0 bases and J by 2 bases, leaving 12 bases between them. The CDR3 protein is CSARDVGRNTDTQYF. In nucleotides, the CDR3 is TGCAGTGCTAGAGATGTCGGCAGAAACACAGATACGCAGTATTTT.

This clonotype was detected ten times or more. This chain links TRBV29-1 with TRBJ1-2; no clear D gene. V was cut by 5 bases and J by 6 bases, with 10 bases left in between. Germline CDR1 SQVTM, CDR2 ANQGSEA. The CDR3 is made up of 11 amino acids. Written as DNA, the CDR3 is TGCAGCGTTTCAGGTGTTAATGGCTACACCTTC. This codes for CSVSGVNGYTF.

The rearrangement joins TRBV20-1 to TRBJ2-1; 8 positions match TRBD2. Unmatched junction bases numbered 10, after V lost 0 bases and J lost 9 bases. The CDR3 totals 15 residues. The germline CDR1 and CDR2 sequences are DFQATT and SNEGSKA (reference sequence). The CDR3 sequence: CSAREASGSRSEQFF. The CDR3 region has the DNA TGCAGTGCTAGAGAAGCCAGCGGGAGTAGGAGTGAGCAGTTCTTC.

This clonotype was picked up a small number of times. This chain uses TRBV30 with TRBJ2-4; D uncertain. Deletions cut 7 bases from V and 7 bases from J, with 14 bases between. The CDR3 loop spans 12 amino acids. The V gene's germline CDR1 is GTSNPN and CDR2 SVGIG (reference sequence). In DNA form, the CDR3 reads TGTGCCTTGAACCCCCGCGCTAACATTCAGTACTTC. Amino acid sequence: CALNPRANIQYF.

The genes are TRBV12-3 or TRBV12-4 and TRBJ2-4, with 10 nucleotides matching TRBD1. This CDR3 has 14 amino acids. V dropped 6 bases and J dropped 9; count of bases not matched to a gene: 8. CDR3 residues: CASSTGQGGVIQYF. Here the CDR3 DNA reads TGTGCCAGCAGCACAGGACAGGGGGGTGTCATTCAGTACTTC.

The chain combines TRBV12-3 or TRBV12-4 with TRBJ1-6; weak D call: TRBD1 (5 bases). V lost 6 bases, J lost 7 bases, and 10 bases lay in between. The CDR3 extends over 13 amino acids. The CDR3 region is CASSPRQNSPLHF. CDR3 DNA sequence: TGTGCCAGCAGCCCACGACAGAATTCACCCCTCCACTTT.

The sample holds a few counts of this clonotype. CDR3 sequence (DNA): TGCGCCAGCAGCGTGGGACTAGCGGGCGCCTCCGGGGAGCTGTTTTTT. It specifies CASSVGLAGASGELFF. The J gene is TRBJ2-2, the V gene TRBV5-1; 12 positions match TRBD2. Germline lookup yields CDR1 SGHRS and CDR2 YFSETQ. The ends lost 4 bases at V and 6 bases at J; junction bases unmatched: 7. The CDR3 length is 16 residues.

This clonotype was observed a handful of times. The genes are TRBV6-1 and TRBJ2-1, with 8 bases identical to TRBD2. V dropped 7 bases and J dropped 2; count of bases not matched to a gene: 7. The V gene's germline CDR1 is MNHNS and CDR2 SASEGT. The CDR3 has 15 residues. CDR3 in amino acids: CASTAGVETYNEQFF. For the CDR3, the DNA is TGTGCCAGCACAGCGGGAGTAGAAACCTACAATGAGCAGTTCTTC.